The next 22 T cell receptor beta chains were all read from a single sample in a study of blood T cell repertoires in COVID-19 (dated by TCRdb to 2018 to 2020). The library was prepared using the immunoSEQ multiplex PCR assay. Drawn from immuneACCESS, this table holds only the in-frame rearrangements with V and J called that TCRdb kept. Clones are partly lost; checked studies trace under half to an unresolved V gene and leave the rest unexplained. Within this sample are about 140,000 clones, with almost 80% of them counted one time only. The ten largest make up over 8.5% of the sample. What was sequenced was peripheral blood. Receptors originate from a man in his fifties with active or convalescent COVID-19.

The V gene is TRBV11-2, the J gene TRBJ2-1; 10 bases line up with TRBD2. This CDR3 region has 15 residues. Germline values: CDR1 SGHAT, CDR2 FQNNGV. Losses at the gene ends were 2 bases for V and 7 bases for J; bases not matched to a gene: 5. The CDR3 sequence is CASSLTGLAENEQFF. In DNA form, the CDR3 reads TGTGCCAGCAGCTTAACTGGACTAGCGGAAAATGAGCAGTTCTTC.

The chain has TRBV14 and TRBJ2-7; weak D call: TRBD2 (5 bases). Germline CDR1 reads SGHDN; CDR2 reads FVKESK. The CDR3 covers 19 residues. Trimming pared 0 bases from V and 5 bases from J, leaving 26 bases between. The CDR3 here is CASSQDQLVGARTIHEQYF. The DNA of the CDR3 is TGTGCCAGCAGCCAAGATCAGCTCGTGGGAGCCAGAACTATCCACGAGCAGTACTTC.

The chain recombines TRBV3-1 (or the pseudogene TRBV3-2) with TRBJ2-7, with 7 bases identical to TRBD2. V dropped 0 bases and J dropped 0; count of bases not matched to a gene: 8. The CDR3 consists of 17 residues. Germline CDR1 is LGHDT and CDR2 is YNNKEL (reference sequence). The CDR3 region is CASSQELAGLYSYEQYF. Here the CDR3 DNA reads TGTGCCAGCAGCCAAGAGTTAGCGGGTCTCTACTCCTACGAGCAGTACTTC.

V usage is TRBV7-3 and J usage is TRBJ2-2; TRBD1 matches at 7 bases. Germline CDR1 SGHTA, CDR2 FQGTGA. V was pared by 4 bases and J by 2 bases, with 4 bases of the junction left unmatched. CDR3 size: 15 residues. Here the CDR3 DNA reads TGTGCCAGCAGCTCGACAGGGTCTAACACCGGGGAGCTGTTTTTT. Amino acid sequence: CASSSTGSNTGELFF.

V and J are TRBV9 and TRBJ2-1, with TRBD1 identical over 11 bases. The CDR3 is 14 residues long. The J segment lost 8 bases and the V segment lost 3 bases, leaving 4 bases of the junction unmatched. In germline, CDR1 is SGDLS, CDR2 YYNGEE. The CDR3 spells CASSGTGGVYEQFF. The CDR3 bases are TGTGCCAGCAGCGGGACAGGGGGCGTGTATGAGCAGTTCTTC. The full variable domain, rest sourced from reference TRBV9 and TRBJ2-1, is DSGVTQTPKHLITATGQRVTLRCSPRSGDLSVYWYQQSLDQGLQFLIQYYNGEERAKGNILERFSAQQFPDLHSELNLSSLELGDSALYFCASSGTGGVYEQFFGPGTRLTVL.

The J gene is TRBJ2-2, the V gene TRBV7-2, with TRBD2 matching 11 bases. Germline V gene lookup returns CDR1 SGHTA and CDR2 FQGNSA. V was pared by 5 bases and J by 7 bases, with 3 bases of the junction left unmatched. The CDR3 runs 14 residues. In DNA, the CDR3 is TGTGCCAGCAGCCCCGGACTAGCGGGCGGGGAGCTGTTTTTT. It codes for CASSPGLAGGELFF.

The rearrangement uses TRBV2 and TRBJ2-2, with TRBD1 matching 7 bases. The CDR3 length is 13 residues. Germline assignment: CDR1 SNHLY and CDR2 FYNNEI. The V gene end was trimmed by 3 bases and the J gene end by 9 bases; junction bases not matched to a gene: 4. CDR3 sequence reads: CASSDEGARELFF. The CDR3 DNA sequence: TGTGCCAGCAGTGACGAGGGGGCGAGGGAGCTGTTTTTT.

V and J are TRBV28 and TRBJ2-7; a possible D gene is TRBD2 (6 bases). Germline CDR1 reads MDHEN; CDR2 reads SYDVKM. The V and J ends lost 2 bases and 4 bases respectively, with 15 bases between them. This CDR3 is 15 amino acids long. The CDR3 DNA sequence: TGTGCCAGCAGTTTAAATTGGCAGGAGGGGTACGAGCAGTACTTC. This translates into CASSLNWQEGYEQYF.

This clone was counted between two and nine times. The CDR3 here is CASSLLGVLAKNIQYF. The CDR3 DNA reads as TGTGCCAGCAGTTTATTAGGGGTCCTAGCCAAAAACATTCAGTACTTC. This chain joins TRBV27 and TRBJ2-4; TRBD1 is a possible D gene (5 bases). This CDR3 has 16 amino acids. V shed 1 base and J shed 0 bases, with 10 bases lying between them. In germline, CDR1 is MNHEY, CDR2 SMNVEV (reference sequence).

The V and J genes are TRBV5-1 and TRBJ2-1, with 7 bases fitting TRBD2. Germline V gene lookup returns CDR1 SGHRS and CDR2 YFSETQ. The length of the CDR3 is 12 residues. J lost 12 bases, V lost 3 bases, and 6 bases had no gene match. This chain's CDR3 is CASSSDGGGQFF. The CDR3 bases are TGCGCCAGCAGCTCCGACGGCGGGGGGCAGTTCTTC. Full variable domain (outside the CDR3, taken from reference TRBV5-1 and TRBJ2-1): KAGVTQTPRYLIKTRGQQVTLSCSPISGHRSVSWYQQTPGQGLQFLFEYFSETQRNKGNFPGRFSGRQFSNSRSEMNVSTLELGDSALYLCASSSDGGGQFFGPGTRLTVL.

The rearrangement uses TRBV5-1 and TRBJ2-6, with D maybe TRBD2 (7 bases). V gave up 1 base and J gave up 3 bases, with 14 bases separating them. This CDR3 comprises 17 residues. Germline CDR1 and CDR2: SGHRS and YFSETQ. The CDR3 nucleotides are TGCGCCAGCAGCTTGTTAGGGGGGGACGTTGGGGCCAACGTCCTGACTTTC. Translation gives CASSLLGGDVGANVLTF.

This clone appeared once. This chain links TRBV19 with TRBJ2-7; TRBD2 agrees at 10 bases. V was clipped by 5 bases and J by 2 bases; unmatched bases: 3. The germline CDR1 and CDR2 sequences are LNHDA and SQIVND (reference sequence). The CDR3 is made up of 14 amino acids. The CDR3: CASSSLAGAYEQYF. CDR3 sequence (DNA): TGTGCCAGTAGTTCTCTAGCGGGAGCCTACGAGCAGTACTTC.

In the case of this clone: The junction departs from germline at one end; a sequencing error may be responsible. V and J are TRBV7-9 and TRBJ2-7, with D maybe TRBD1 (6 bases). Germline CDR1 SEHNR, CDR2 FQNEAQ (reference sequence). The CDR3 is 12 residues long. DNA of the CDR3: TGTGCCAGCAGCCAGGACAGCTACGAGCAATACTTC. Protein product: CASSQDSYEQYF. Full variable domain (missing parts from reference TRBV7-9 and TRBJ2-7): DTGVSQNPRHKITKRGQNVTFRCDPISEHNRLYWYRQTLGQGPEFLTYFQNEAQLEKSRLLSDRFSAERPKGSFSTLEIQRTEQGDSAMYLCASSQDSYEQYFGPGTRLTVT.

Written as DNA, the CDR3 is TGTGCCAGCAGCCAAGGGCCGGGACTAGTGATTCCGGAAAAACTGTTTTTT. Its translation is CASSQGPGLVIPEKLFF. V is TRBV3-1 (or the pseudogene TRBV3-2) and J is TRBJ1-4; D possibly corresponds to TRBD1 (5 bases). The CDR3 covers 17 residues. Trimming pared 1 base from V and 8 bases from J, leaving 20 bases between. The germline gives CDR1 LGHDT, CDR2 YNNKEL (reference sequence).

This chain links TRBV7-8 with TRBJ1-3; no clear D. Germline V lookup: CDR1 SGHVS, CDR2 FQNEAQ. Between the trimmed V and J ends, which lost 5 bases and 0 bases, there was a span of 14 bases. The CDR3 is made up of 16 amino acids. The CDR3 spells CASSRGPGDSGNTIYF. The CDR3 DNA follows: TGTGCCAGCAGCCGAGGGCCAGGCGACTCTGGAAACACCATATATTTT.

Many counts were recorded for this clone. The chain links TRBV5-6 to TRBJ2-7; tentative D call: TRBD1 (5 bases). CDR3 length equals 16 residues. V was clipped by 4 bases and J by 4 bases, with 21 bases between them. In germline, CDR1 is SGHDT, CDR2 YYEEEE. This chain's CDR3 is CASSHPAGKGQYEQYF. CDR3 sequence (DNA): TGTGCCAGCAGCCACCCCGCCGGAAAGGGGCAGTACGAGCAGTACTTC.

This clone was found once. V usage is TRBV6-5 and J usage is TRBJ2-7; possibly TRBD1 for D (6 bases). The CDR3 has 12 amino acids. Germline CDR1 and CDR2: MNHEY and SVGAGI. CDR3 bases: TGTGCAGTCCAGGGGTCCCCCTACGAGCAGTACTTC. It is translated as CAVQGSPYEQYF.

This sequence joins TRBV19 and TRBJ2-3; 11 bases are shared with TRBD2. The CDR3 extends over 16 amino acids. With 3 bases clipped from V and 2 bases from J, the junction kept 4 bases outside the gene matches. Germline CDR1 and CDR2: LNHDA and SQIVND (reference sequence). The CDR3 DNA reads as TGTGCCAGTAGTATGGGACTAGCGGAGTTCACAGATACGCAGTATTTT. Amino acid sequence: CASSMGLAEFTDTQYF.

This clone was counted a few times. The chain carries TRBV27 and TRBJ1-6; unclear D gene. Germline CDR1 is MNHEY and CDR2 is SMNVEV (reference sequence). This CDR3 contains 13 residues. V was trimmed by 0 bases and J by 10 bases, leaving 7 bases between them. Written as DNA, the CDR3 is TGTGCCAGCAGTTTATCTCGCGTCTCACCCCTCCACTTT. Protein: CASSLSRVSPLHF.

The chain is built from TRBV6-5 and TRBJ2-1; tentatively, D is TRBD2 (5 bases). Germline lookup yields CDR1 MNHEY and CDR2 SVGAGI. The CDR3 runs to 13 residues. V shed 4 bases and J shed 8 bases, with 12 bases lying between them. CDR3 DNA sequence: TGTGCCAGCAGTTTTTACGTGGGAGATGAGCAGTTCTTC. The encoded protein is CASSFYVGDEQFF.

V is TRBV5-1 and J is TRBJ2-7, with D tentatively TRBD1 (6 bases). Germline CDR1 is SGHRS and CDR2 is YFSETQ. The CDR3 is made up of 15 amino acids. V shed 4 bases and J shed 1 base, with 15 bases lying between them. The DNA for the CDR3 is TGCGCCAGCAGCCCCGGCCCAGGGGAATCCTACGAGCAGTACTTC. Residues: CASSPGPGESYEQYF.

This chain connects TRBV7-3 to TRBJ1-1; 7 nucleotides align to TRBD1. The CDR3 loop spans 14 amino acids. Germline-derived CDR1 and CDR2 are SGHTA and FQGTGA. V gave up 5 bases and J gave up 0 bases; unmatched junction bases: 3. The CDR3 loop is CASSPRGMNTEAFF. The CDR3, as DNA: TGTGCCAGCAGCCCCAGGGGGATGAACACTGAAGCTTTCTTT.